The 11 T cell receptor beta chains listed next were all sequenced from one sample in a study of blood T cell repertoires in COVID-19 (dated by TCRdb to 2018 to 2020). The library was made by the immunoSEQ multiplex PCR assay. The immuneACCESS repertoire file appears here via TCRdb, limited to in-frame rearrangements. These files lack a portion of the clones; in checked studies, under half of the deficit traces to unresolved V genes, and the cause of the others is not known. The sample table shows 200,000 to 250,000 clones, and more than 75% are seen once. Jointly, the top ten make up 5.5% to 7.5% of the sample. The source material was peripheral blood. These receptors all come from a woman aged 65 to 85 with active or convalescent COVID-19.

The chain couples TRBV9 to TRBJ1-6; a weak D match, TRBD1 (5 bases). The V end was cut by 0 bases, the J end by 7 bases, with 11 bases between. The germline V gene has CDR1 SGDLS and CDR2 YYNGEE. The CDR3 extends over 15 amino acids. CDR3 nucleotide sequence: TGTGCCAGCAGCGTAGATGGGGCAACGAATTCACCCCTCCACTTT. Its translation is CASSVDGATNSPLHF.

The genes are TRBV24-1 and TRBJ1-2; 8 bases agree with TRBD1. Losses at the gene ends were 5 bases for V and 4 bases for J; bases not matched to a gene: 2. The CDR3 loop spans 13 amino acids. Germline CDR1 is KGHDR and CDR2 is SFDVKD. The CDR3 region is CATSGGQGYGYTF. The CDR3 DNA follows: TGTGCCACCAGTGGAGGACAGGGCTATGGCTACACCTTC.

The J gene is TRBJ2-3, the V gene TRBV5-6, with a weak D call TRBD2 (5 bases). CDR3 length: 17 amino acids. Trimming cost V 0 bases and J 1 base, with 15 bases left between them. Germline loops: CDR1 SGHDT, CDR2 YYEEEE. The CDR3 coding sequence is TGTGCCAGCAGCTTGGCCTATGGCGTCGGGGGCACAGATACGCAGTATTTT. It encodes CASSLAYGVGGTDTQYF.

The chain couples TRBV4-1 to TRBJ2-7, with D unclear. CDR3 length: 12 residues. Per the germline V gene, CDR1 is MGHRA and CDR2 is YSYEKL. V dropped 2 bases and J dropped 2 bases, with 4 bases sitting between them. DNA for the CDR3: TGCGCCAGCAGCCAACAAACCTACGAGCAGTACTTC. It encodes CASSQQTYEQYF.

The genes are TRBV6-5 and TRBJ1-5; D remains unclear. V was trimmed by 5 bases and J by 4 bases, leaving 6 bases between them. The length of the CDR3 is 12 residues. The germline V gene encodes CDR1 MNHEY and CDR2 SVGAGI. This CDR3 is CASSRANQPQHF. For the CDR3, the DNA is TGTGCCAGCAGTCGCGCAAATCAGCCCCAGCATTTT.

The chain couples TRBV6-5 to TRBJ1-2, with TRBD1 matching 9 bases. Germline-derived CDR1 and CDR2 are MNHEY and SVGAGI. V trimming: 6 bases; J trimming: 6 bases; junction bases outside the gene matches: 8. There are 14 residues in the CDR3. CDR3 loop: CASRWDRVSHGYTF. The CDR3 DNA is TGTGCCAGCAGGTGGGACAGGGTCTCCCATGGCTACACCTTC.

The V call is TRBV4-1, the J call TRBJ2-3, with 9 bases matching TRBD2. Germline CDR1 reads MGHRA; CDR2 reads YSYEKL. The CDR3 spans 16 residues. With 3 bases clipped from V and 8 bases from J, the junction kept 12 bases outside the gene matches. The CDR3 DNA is TGCGCCAGCAGCCACCGCGGGGGGGCGTCGGGGAGTACGCAGTATTTT. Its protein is CASSHRGGASGSTQYF.

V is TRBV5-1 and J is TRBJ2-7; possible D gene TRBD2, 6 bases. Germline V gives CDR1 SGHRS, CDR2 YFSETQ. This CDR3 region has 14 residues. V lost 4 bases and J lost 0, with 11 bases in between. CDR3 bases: TGCGCCAGCAGCGGGACCGGGAGCTCCTACGAGCAGTACTTC. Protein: CASSGTGSSYEQYF.

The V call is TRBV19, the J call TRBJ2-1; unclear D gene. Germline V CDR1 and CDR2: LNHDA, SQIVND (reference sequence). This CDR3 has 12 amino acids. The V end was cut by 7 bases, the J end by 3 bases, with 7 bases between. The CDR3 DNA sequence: TGTGCCAGTATCGGCGGCTACAATGAGCAGTTCTTC. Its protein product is CASIGGYNEQFF.

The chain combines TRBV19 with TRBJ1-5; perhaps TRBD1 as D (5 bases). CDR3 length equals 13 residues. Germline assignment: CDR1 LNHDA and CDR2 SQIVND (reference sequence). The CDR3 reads CAGSQAINQPQHF. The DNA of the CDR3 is TGTGCTGGGTCACAGGCTATCAATCAGCCCCAGCATTTT.

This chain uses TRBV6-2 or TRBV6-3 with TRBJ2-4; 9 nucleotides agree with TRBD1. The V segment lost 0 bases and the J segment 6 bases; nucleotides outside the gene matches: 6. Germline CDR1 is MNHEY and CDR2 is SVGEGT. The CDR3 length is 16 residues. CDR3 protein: CASSYSGQGDLNIQYF. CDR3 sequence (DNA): TGTGCCAGCAGTTACTCGGGACAGGGCGACTTAAACATTCAGTACTTC.